These T cell receptor beta chains were read from a single sample in a study of blood T cell repertoires in COVID-19. Measured with immunoSEQ multiplex PCR; TCRdb has only the in-frame clones, and not every one. The sample holds fewer than 400,000 clones, 80% to 90% seen once. The sequenced material came from PBMCs or T cells enriched from blood (not recorded which). Source of these receptors: a man between 25 and 39 years old who had recovered from COVID-19. Each CDR3 is given with its conserved first and last residue. The D gene is left open where the match is weak. The size of a clone is reported for some rows only, either as once, few or many, or as a class for expanded clones.

j_call,d_call,clone_size,v_call,cdr3_nt,cdr3_aa
TRBJ1-3,TRBD1,.,TRBV5-6,TGTGCCAGCAGCCTAGGGGGCTTCGAAAACACCATATATTTT,CASSLGGFENTIYF
TRBJ1-2,.,.,TRBV15,TGTGCCACCAGCAGATCCGCGGGGGACACCCTGGAAGTCTATGGCTACACCTTC,CATSRSAGDTLEVYGYTF
TRBJ1-4,.,.,TRBV25-1,TGTGCCAGCAGTGCCCCGGAGGATGAAAAACTGTTTTTT,CASSAPEDEKLFF
TRBJ2-1,TRBD1,.,TRBV29-1,TGCAGCGTCCTCCGGGACAGGGGTTACAATGAGCAGTTCTTC,CSVLRDRGYNEQFF
TRBJ2-7,.,.,TRBV10-3,TGTGCCATCAGTGAGGGACAGATCTACGAGCAGTACTTC,CAISEGQIYEQYF
TRBJ1-1,.,.,TRBV14,TGTGCCAGCAGCCCCCGACAGGACTACACTGAAGCTTTCTTT,CASSPRQDYTEAFF
TRBJ1-2,TRBD1,.,TRBV11-2,TGTGCCAGCAGCTCCGGATCGACAGGGGACGGCTACACCTTC,CASSSGSTGDGYTF
TRBJ1-1,.,.,TRBV18,TGTGCCAGCTCACGAGATCAGGGAAACACTGAAGCTTTCTTT,CASSRDQGNTEAFF
TRBJ2-1,.,.,TRBV15,TGTGCCACCAGCGTCCAAGTTTACGGTGAGCAGTTCTTC,CATSVQVYGEQFF
TRBJ1-2,.,.,TRBV4-1,TGCGCCAGCAGCCAAGCGAATCGAGGGAATGTTGGCTACACCTTC,CASSQANRGNVGYTF
TRBJ2-1,TRBD1,.,TRBV5-4,TGTGCCAGCAGCACACCGGGACAGGGGTACAATGAGCAGTTCTTC,CASSTPGQGYNEQFF
TRBJ2-4,TRBD2,.,TRBV9,TGTGCCAGCAGCGATTCTAAAAAACTAGCGGGGGTAGCCAAAAACATTCAGTACTTC,CASSDSKKLAGVAKNIQYF
TRBJ2-7,.,.,TRBV5-1,TGCGCCAGCAGCTTGGCCGACAGACAAGGCGAGCAGTACTTC,CASSLADRQGEQYF
TRBJ2-5,.,.,TRBV6-5,TGTGCCAGCAGTTACAGCGTGGGGGAGGTTTTGGAGACCCAGTACTTC,CASSYSVGEVLETQYF
TRBJ2-7,.,.,TRBV11-3,TGTGCCAGCAGCTTAGACGAGGGCGAGCAGTACTTC,CASSLDEGEQYF
TRBJ2-3,TRBD2,.,TRBV3-1/TRBV3-2,TGTGCCAGCAGACATTTAGCGGGGGGCACAGATACGCAGTATTTT,CASRHLAGGTDTQYF
TRBJ1-1,.,.,TRBV20-1,TGCAGTGCCGCGGGAGGCACTGAAGCTTTCTTT,CSAAGGTEAFF
TRBJ1-2,TRBD1,few,TRBV28,TGTGCCAGCAGTTTATTTGAGACAGGGGGAAACTATGGCTACACCTTC,CASSLFETGGNYGYTF
TRBJ2-1,TRBD1,.,TRBV29-1,TGCAGCGTTGAGGGACAGGGTTCAGGTGAGCAGTTCTTC,CSVEGQGSGEQFF
TRBJ2-5,.,.,TRBV5-1,TGCGCCAGCAGCTTGGGGGGGCCCCAAGAGACCCAGTACTTC,CASSLGGPQETQYF
TRBJ1-4,.,.,TRBV11-1,TGTGCCAGCAGAGCGGGGACCGGTAATGAAAAACTGTTTTTT,CASRAGTGNEKLFF
TRBJ2-7,.,.,TRBV6-8,TGTGCCAGCAGTTACGCGCTACTTGTACCAGGGGAGTGGGTCTACGAGCAGTACTTC,CASSYALLVPGEWVYEQYF
TRBJ1-2,.,.,TRBV2,TGTGCCAGCAGCTCAATTTTAAGGGGGGGCTACACCTTC,CASSSILRGGYTF
TRBJ1-2,.,once,TRBV5-6,TGTGCCAGCAGGGAGGAAAGCCTCTATGGCTACACCTTC,CASREESLYGYTF
TRBJ2-5,TRBD1,.,TRBV13,TGTGCCAGCAGCTCCGGGACAGAGAAAGAGACCCAGTACTTC,CASSSGTEKETQYF